The entry below gives a single TCR beta chain sequence along with its context. Its matching antigen is unknown. Per the study methods: A distant-metastasis classifier for papillary thyroid cancer was built using CDR3 differences across clinicopathological groups. TCRdb re-called clones via MiXCR from the PCR reads. The V and J calls come from TCRdb's annotation, not from the publication. The sample carries about 34,000 clones, 35% to 45% recorded once. This sample was included in a study of metastatic and nonmetastatic thyroid tumors. Study as a whole: Repertoires were compared across blood and tumor or nodule tissue from malignant and benign thyroid patients. Study-level points and caveats: When malignant thyroid tumors were compared with benign nodules, TCR beta diversity was reportedly significantly higher in the malignant tumors. This held in both blood and tumor samples.

V gave up 3 bases and J gave up 8 bases; unmatched junction bases: 11. The CDR3 is 15 amino acids. From germline, CDR1 is LNHNV and CDR2 YYDKDF (reference sequence). All patients reached thyroid surgery having received no treatment beforehand. This sequence joins TRBV15 and TRBJ1-1; 8 bases are a match to TRBD1. The sequence was obtained from a female donor with papillary thyroid cancer or a benign thyroid nodule (not recorded which). Some clones in this sample may be carry-over from other donors' samples. The sample taken for sequencing was tumor tissue. CDR3 region: CATSSERQGASEAFF. The CDR3 region has the DNA TGTGCCACCAGCAGCGAAAGGCAGGGGGCATCGGAAGCTTTCTTT.